One sample yielded the 10 T cell receptor beta chains listed below, sequenced in a study of T-cell memory formation after mild COVID-19. TCRdb fed the 5' RACE reads into MiXCR, producing one record per CDR3 protein. The table lists just under 350,000 distinct CDR3 sequences, 10% to 15% of them singletons. Material: PBMCs or a T cell subset sorted from them (not recorded which). The receptors derive from a man aged 18 to 30 who had mild COVID-19 (a few samples of this study predate the infection). Cell type and time point are not known.

At least ten counts were recorded for this clonotype. V is TRBV12-3 or TRBV12-4 and J is TRBJ2-3; D remains unclear. The CDR3 length is 11 residues. The ends were cut back, 6 bases at V and 5 bases at J, with 6 bases in the middle. CDR3 nucleotide sequence: TGTGCCAGCAGAAGTGGAGATACGCAGTATTTT. It codes for CASRSGDTQYF.

The genes are TRBV11-2 and TRBJ2-2; D uncertain. V dropped 1 base and J dropped 4 bases, with 16 bases sitting between them. The length of the CDR3 is 17 residues. In germline, CDR1 is SGHAT, CDR2 FQNNGV. The CDR3: CASSLAIHGSRTGELFF. The CDR3 region has the DNA TGTGCCAGCAGCTTAGCCATTCACGGATCGCGCACCGGGGAGCTGTTTTTT.

The J gene is TRBJ1-2, the V gene TRBV12-3 or TRBV12-4; D unresolved. This CDR3 has 15 residues. Trimming left V 5 bases short and J 4 bases short, with 17 bases between. The CDR3 here is CASSQIGLGIYGYTF. DNA for the CDR3: TGTGCCAGCAGTCAGATAGGGTTGGGGATCTATGGCTACACCTTC.

The V gene is TRBV10-3, the J gene TRBJ2-5; 10 nucleotides match TRBD2. The ends lost 2 bases at V and 1 base at J; junction bases unmatched: 7. Germline V gives CDR1 ENHRY, CDR2 SYGVKD. The CDR3 extends over 17 amino acids. CDR3 region: CAISETPSGGFQETQYF. CDR3 nucleotide sequence: TGTGCCATCAGTGAGACCCCTAGCGGGGGTTTCCAAGAGACCCAGTACTTC.

This clonotype was seen repeatedly, ten times or more. The J gene is TRBJ1-1, the V gene TRBV18; no firm D call. The CDR3 consists of 13 residues. Trimming took off 5 bases at V and 1 base at J, with 8 bases between the two ends. In germline, CDR1 is KGHSH, CDR2 LQKENI. CDR3 nucleotides: TGTGCCAGCTCAGACCAGGCGAACACTGAAGCTTTCTTT. Its protein is CASSDQANTEAFF.

CDR3 sequence (DNA): TGTGCCAGCAGCCCGGGACAGGGGAGAGATGGCTACACCTTC. The encoded protein is CASSPGQGRDGYTF. The chain couples TRBV12-3 or TRBV12-4 to TRBJ1-2, with 10 bases that match TRBD1. V was pared by 6 bases and J by 6 bases, with 7 bases of the junction left unmatched. This CDR3 spans 14 amino acids.

V is TRBV4-3 and J is TRBJ2-7; D uncertain. The germline V and J ends were trimmed by 0 bases and 6 bases, with 9 bases remaining between them. Germline lookup yields CDR1 LGHNA and CDR2 YSLEER. The CDR3 loop spans 13 amino acids. The CDR3 loop reads CASSQETSTEQYF. The CDR3 DNA sequence: TGCGCCAGCAGCCAAGAAACATCGACCGAGCAGTACTTC.

This clonotype occurred a few times. This chain uses TRBV12-3 or TRBV12-4 with TRBJ1-3; D gene uncertain. V was cut by 5 bases and J by 4 bases, with 9 bases left in between. The CDR3 has 13 amino acids. The DNA of the CDR3 is TGTGCCAGCAGTACGGGTGCCGGAAACACCATATATTTT. This encodes CASSTGAGNTIYF.

This clonotype was counted ten times or more. This sequence joins TRBV5-6 and TRBJ2-5; 9 positions agree with TRBD2. In germline, CDR1 is SGHDT, CDR2 YYEEEE. The J segment lost 5 bases and the V segment lost 5 bases, leaving 7 bases of the junction unmatched. The CDR3 is made up of 14 amino acids. The CDR3 is CASSPRTSVETQYF. The CDR3 DNA follows: TGTGCCAGCAGTCCCCGGACTAGCGTCGAGACCCAGTACTTC.

This clonotype appeared a few times. The V and J genes are TRBV28 and TRBJ1-5; D is undetermined. The V gene's germline CDR1 is MDHEN and CDR2 SYDVKM. The CDR3 loop spans 12 amino acids. With 7 bases removed from V and 0 bases from J, the gap between germline ends came to 4 bases. The CDR3 protein is CASTVSNQPQHF. Written as DNA, the CDR3 is TGTGCCAGCACTGTTAGCAATCAGCCCCAGCATTTT.